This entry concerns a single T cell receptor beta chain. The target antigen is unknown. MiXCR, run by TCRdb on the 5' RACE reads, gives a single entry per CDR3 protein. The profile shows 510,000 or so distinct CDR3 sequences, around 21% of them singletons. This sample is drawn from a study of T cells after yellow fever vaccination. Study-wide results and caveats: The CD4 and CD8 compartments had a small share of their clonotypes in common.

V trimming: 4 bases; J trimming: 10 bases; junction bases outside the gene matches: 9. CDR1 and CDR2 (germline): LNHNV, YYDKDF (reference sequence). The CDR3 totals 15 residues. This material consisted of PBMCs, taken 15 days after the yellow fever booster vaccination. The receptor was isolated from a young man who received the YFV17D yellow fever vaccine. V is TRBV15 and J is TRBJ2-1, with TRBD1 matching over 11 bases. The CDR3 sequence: CATSKDRGRLGEQFF. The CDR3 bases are TGTGCCACCAGCAAGGACAGGGGGCGTCTTGGGGAGCAGTTCTTC.